This T cell receptor (beta chain) came from a study of blood T cell repertoires in COVID-19. Overall study: Samples came from the United States, Italy and Spain, spanning acute and convalescent COVID-19. The cDNA or gDNA used as material had been derived from T cells, B-cell-depleted T cells, or PBMCs.

The germline V and J ends were trimmed by 0 bases and 6 bases, with 13 bases remaining between them. This CDR3 is 15 amino acids long. Germline V gives CDR1 SGHRS, CDR2 YFSETQ. Original processing notes: Reference gene primer amplification gave estimated nucleated cell counts. The protocol was immunoSEQ multiplex PCR, while the TCRdb copy is restricted to in-frame clones and leaves out a portion. For V, J and clone size, that table is used; D and trimming come from the DNA. The table shows around 260,000 clones, with about 89% occurring only once. The chain has TRBV5-1 and TRBJ1-5; TRBD1 is a possible D gene (5 bases). Sequenced: peripheral blood. The receptor's source is a woman between 35 and 50 years old who had recovered from COVID-19. This CDR3 is CASSLDGQGGQPQHF. The CDR3 bases are TGCGCCAGCAGCTTGGATGGTCAGGGAGGTCAGCCCCAGCATTTT. The whole variable domain, filled in from reference TRBV5-1 and TRBJ1-5, reads KAGVTQTPRYLIKTRGQQVTLSCSPISGHRSVSWYQQTPGQGLQFLFEYFSETQRNKGNFPGRFSGRQFSNSRSEMNVSTLELGDSALYLCASSLDGQGGQPQHFGDGTRLSIL.